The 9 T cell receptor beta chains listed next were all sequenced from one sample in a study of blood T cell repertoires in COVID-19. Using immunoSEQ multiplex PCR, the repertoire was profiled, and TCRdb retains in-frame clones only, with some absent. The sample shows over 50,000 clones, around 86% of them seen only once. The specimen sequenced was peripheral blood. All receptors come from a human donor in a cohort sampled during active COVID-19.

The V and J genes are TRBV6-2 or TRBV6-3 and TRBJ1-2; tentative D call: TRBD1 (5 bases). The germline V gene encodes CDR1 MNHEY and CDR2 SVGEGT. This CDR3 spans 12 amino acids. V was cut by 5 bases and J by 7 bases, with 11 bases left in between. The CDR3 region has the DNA TGTGCCAGCAGTGCCGCAGGGTTTGGCTACACCTTC. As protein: CASSAAGFGYTF.

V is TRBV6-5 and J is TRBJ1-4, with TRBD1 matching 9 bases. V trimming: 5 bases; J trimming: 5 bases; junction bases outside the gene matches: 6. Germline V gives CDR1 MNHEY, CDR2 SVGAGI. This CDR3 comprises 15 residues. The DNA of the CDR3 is TGTGCCAGCAGTCACCTGGACAGGGGAAATGAAAAACTGTTTTTT. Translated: CASSHLDRGNEKLFF.

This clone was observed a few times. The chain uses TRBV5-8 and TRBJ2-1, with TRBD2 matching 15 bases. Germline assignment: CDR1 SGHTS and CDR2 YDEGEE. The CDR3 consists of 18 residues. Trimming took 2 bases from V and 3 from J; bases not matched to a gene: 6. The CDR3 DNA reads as TGTGCCAGCAGCTTCCCGGGACTAGCGGGGGGCGTCTACAATGAGCAGTTCTTC. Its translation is CASSFPGLAGGVYNEQFF.

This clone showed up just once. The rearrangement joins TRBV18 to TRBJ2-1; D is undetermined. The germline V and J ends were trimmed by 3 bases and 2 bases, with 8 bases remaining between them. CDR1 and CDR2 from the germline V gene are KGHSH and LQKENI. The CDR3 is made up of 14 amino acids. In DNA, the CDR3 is TGTGCCAGCTCACCTGGCCCCACCTACAATGAGCAGTTCTTC. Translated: CASSPGPTYNEQFF.

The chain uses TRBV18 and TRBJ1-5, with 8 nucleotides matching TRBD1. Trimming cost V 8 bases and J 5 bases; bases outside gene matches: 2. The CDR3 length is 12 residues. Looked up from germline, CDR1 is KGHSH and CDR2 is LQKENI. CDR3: CASTTGDQPQHF. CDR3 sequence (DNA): TGTGCCAGCACGACAGGGGATCAGCCCCAGCATTTT.

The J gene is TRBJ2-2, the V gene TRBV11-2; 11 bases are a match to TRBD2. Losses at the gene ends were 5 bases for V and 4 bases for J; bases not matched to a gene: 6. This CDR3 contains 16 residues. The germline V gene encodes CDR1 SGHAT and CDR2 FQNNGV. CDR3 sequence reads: CASSLIAGGTTGELFF. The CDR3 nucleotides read TGTGCCAGCAGCCTTATAGCGGGAGGGACCACCGGGGAGCTGTTTTTT.

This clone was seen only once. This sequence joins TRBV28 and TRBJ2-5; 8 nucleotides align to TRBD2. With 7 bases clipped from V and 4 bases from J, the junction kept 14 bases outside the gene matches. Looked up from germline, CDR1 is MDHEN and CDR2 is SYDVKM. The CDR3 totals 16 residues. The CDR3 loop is CASMSGSLRSRETQYF. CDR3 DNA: TGTGCCAGCATGAGCGGGAGCCTCAGGTCGAGAGAGACCCAGTACTTC.

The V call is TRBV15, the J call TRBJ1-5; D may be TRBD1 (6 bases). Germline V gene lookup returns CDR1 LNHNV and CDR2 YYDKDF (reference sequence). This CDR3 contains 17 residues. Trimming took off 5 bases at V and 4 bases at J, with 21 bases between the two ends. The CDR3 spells CATSARGRIRDNQPQHF. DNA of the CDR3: TGTGCCACCAGCGCCAGGGGACGTATTCGGGATAATCAGCCCCAGCATTTT. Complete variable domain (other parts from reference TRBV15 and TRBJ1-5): DAMVIQNPRYQVTQFGKPVTLSCSQTLNHNVMYWYQQKSSQAPKLLFHYYDKDFNNEADTPDNFQSRRPNTSFCFLDIRSPGLGDTAMYLCATSARGRIRDNQPQHFGDGTRLSIL.

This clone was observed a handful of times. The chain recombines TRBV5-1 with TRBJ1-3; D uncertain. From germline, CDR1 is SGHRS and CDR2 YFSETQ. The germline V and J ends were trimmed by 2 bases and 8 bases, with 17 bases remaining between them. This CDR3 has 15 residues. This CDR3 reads CASSLEGRGAYTIYF. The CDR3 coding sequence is TGCGCCAGCAGCTTAGAGGGTCGAGGAGCGTACACCATATATTTT.